This T cell receptor beta chain was obtained from a study of OX40 agonist ivuxolimab in advanced cancers. About the study: The diagnoses of dose-escalation patients were hepatocellular carcinoma, melanoma, renal cell or head and neck cancer. The group had a mean age of 60 years, ranged from about 20 to 90, and was around 86% male. Study-wide findings and caveats: Expanded peripheral T cell antigen specificity was not determined. Researchers report that CD8+ T cells had, on average, more expanded clones than CD4+.

Trimming removed 4 bases at V and 3 bases at J, with 13 bases between. The CDR3 runs 15 residues. Germline CDR1 MGHRA, CDR2 YSYEKL. This clone ranks as medium-sized. No antigen is known for it. Sequencing was performed with immunoSEQ multiplex PCR; in TCRdb, only in-frame clones are kept and a portion is missing. The table has 25,000 to 30,000 clones, about four fifths seen once. Sequences were derived from CD4+ or CD8+ T cells sorted from blood, sampled in a trial of the OX40 agonist ivuxolimab. This receptor was identified in an adult with an advanced solid tumor such as melanoma, head and neck, liver or kidney cancer. V is TRBV4-1 and J is TRBJ1-3, with TRBD1 as a possible D gene (6 bases). CDR3 sequence: CASSPVRGFGNTIYF. In DNA, the CDR3 is TGCGCCAGCAGCCCTGTCAGGGGATTTGGAAACACCATATATTTT.